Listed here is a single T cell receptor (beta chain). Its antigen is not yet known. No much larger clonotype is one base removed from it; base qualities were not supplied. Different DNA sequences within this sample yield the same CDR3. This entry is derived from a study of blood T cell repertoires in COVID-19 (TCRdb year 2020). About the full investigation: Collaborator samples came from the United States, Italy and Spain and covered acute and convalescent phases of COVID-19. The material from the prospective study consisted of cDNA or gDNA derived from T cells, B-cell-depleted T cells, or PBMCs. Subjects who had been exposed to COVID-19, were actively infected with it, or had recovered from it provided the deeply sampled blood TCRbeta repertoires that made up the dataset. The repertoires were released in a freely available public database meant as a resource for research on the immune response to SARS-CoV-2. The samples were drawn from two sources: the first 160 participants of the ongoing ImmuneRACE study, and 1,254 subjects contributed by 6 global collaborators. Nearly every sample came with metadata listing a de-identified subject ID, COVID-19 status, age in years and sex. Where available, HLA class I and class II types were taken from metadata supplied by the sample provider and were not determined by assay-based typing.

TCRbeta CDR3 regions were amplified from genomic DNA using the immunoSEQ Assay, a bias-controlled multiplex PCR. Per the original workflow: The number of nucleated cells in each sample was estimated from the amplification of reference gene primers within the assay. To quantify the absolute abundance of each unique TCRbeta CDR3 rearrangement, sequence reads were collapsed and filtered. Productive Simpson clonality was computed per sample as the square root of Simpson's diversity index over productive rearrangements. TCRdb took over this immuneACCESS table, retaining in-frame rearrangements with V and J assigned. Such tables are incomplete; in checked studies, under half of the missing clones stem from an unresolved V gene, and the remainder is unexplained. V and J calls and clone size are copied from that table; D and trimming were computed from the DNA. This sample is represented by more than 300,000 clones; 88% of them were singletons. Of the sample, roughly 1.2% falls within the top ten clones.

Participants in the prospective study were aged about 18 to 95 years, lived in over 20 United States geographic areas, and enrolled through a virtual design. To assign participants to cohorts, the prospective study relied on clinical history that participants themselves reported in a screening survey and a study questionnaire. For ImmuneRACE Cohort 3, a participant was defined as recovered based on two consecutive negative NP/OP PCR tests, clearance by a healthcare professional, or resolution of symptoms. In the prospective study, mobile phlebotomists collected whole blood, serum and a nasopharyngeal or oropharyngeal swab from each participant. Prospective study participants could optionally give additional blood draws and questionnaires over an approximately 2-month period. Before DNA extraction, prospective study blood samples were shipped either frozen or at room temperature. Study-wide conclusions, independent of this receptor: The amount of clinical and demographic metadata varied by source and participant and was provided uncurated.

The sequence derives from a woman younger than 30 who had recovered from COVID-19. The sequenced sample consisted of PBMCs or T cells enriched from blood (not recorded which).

The DNA sequence reads TGTGCCTGCCCAAGAAAGCAGGGATGGGGCACTGAAGCTTTCTTT. This gives the protein CACPRKQGWGTEAFF. This sequence uses TRBV30 and TRBJ1-1; possibly the D gene is TRBD1, per 5 matching bases. CDR1 and CDR2, per the germline V gene (reference sequence), are GTSNPN and SVGIG. Spanning cysteine to phenylalanine, the CDR3 consists of 15 amino acids. Solely the CDR3 DNA is kept, with 45 bases framed from the first base. V is pared back by 6 bases and J by 4 bases, with 21 bases lying between the germline termini.